The TCR beta chain under discussion was sequenced for a study of blood T cell repertoires in COVID-19. The overall study: The United States, Italy and Spain provided the acute and convalescent COVID-19 samples. Sources were T cells, B-cell-depleted T cells, or PBMCs; the material itself was cDNA or gDNA.

Original handling: How many nucleated cells were present was estimated from reference gene primer amplification. The method was immunoSEQ multiplex PCR; TCRdb's version includes in-frame clones alone and lacks a portion of them. The V and J calls and clone size are taken from that table; D and trimming were inferred from the DNA. Among roughly 160,000 clones listed, 85% to 90% were seen once. The Seattle site enrolled patients during active infection and followed them longitudinally. This CDR3 is 15 amino acids long. The sequence was obtained from a man aged 55 to 69 with COVID-19, enrolled during active disease. This chain joins TRBV21-1 and TRBJ1-6; TRBD1 is the table's D call, not checked against the DNA. TRBV21-1 is a known pseudogene. Sequencing was performed on peripheral blood. The CDR3 DNA reads TGTGCCAGCAGCACTACTGACAGGGGCAATTCACCCCTCCACTTT. Protein: CASSTTDRGNSPLHF.